The clone carrying this T cell receptor (beta chain) was detected only a few times. What it recognizes is unknown. Researchers report isolating at least 6 million PBMCs per sample. It was with a sample-barcoded 5' primer and a J-beta primer mix that a second PCR of about 7 to 12 cycles was run. With 12 random nucleotides, a template-switch adaptor tagged each individual cDNA molecule. Each CDR3 protein is one row after TCRdb ran MiXCR on the 5' RACE reads. The table includes about 900,000 distinct CDR3 sequences, about 59% detected once. The data were obtained in a study of blood T cells in healthy people across ages. The CDR3 consists of 13 residues. The V end was cut by 0 bases, the J end by 6 bases, with 12 bases between. Germline CDR1 is DFQATT and CDR2 is SNEGSKA (reference sequence). Study findings and constraints: The recorded TCR beta diversity per million T cells decreased in a roughly linear manner with age. Higher diversity and more naive CD4+ cells were features of long-lived donors, compared to aged donors.

The sequencing input was blood. The genes are TRBV20-1 and TRBJ2-7, with D perhaps matching TRBD2 (5 bases). The receptor was isolated from a man aged 25-40 years in good health. CDR3 region: CSARDESGIEQYF. CDR3 nucleotides: TGCAGTGCTAGAGATGAATCCGGGATCGAGCAGTACTTC.